What follows is one T cell receptor beta chain and its context. The CDR3 totals 16 residues. The germline CDR1 and CDR2 sequences are SGHTA and FQGNSA. The V and J ends lost 5 bases and 5 bases, in that order; junction bases with no gene match: 11. Via MiXCR, TCRdb re-called the RT-PCR reads, giving one row per CDR3 protein. Of about 700,000 distinct CDR3 sequences listed, 14% are singletons. Sample: memory CD4+ T cells from blood. The sequence came from a female donor in good health, serving as a healthy control. The chain joins TRBV7-2 to TRBJ1-1; 10 bases map to TRBD1. CDR3 sequence (DNA): TGTGCCAGCAGCGCTCGGGACAGGGGCAAAGGAACTGAAGCTTTCTTT. The encoded protein is CASSARDRGKGTEAFF.